This T cell receptor beta chain was sequenced during a study of T cell responses to AZD1222 COVID-19 vaccine. Study-wide points: Females outnumbered males among donors, who were mostly white British; clonal diversity was possibly underestimated.

The CDR3 runs 11 residues. Trimming pared 4 bases from V and 10 bases from J, leaving 10 bases between. Germline lookup yields CDR1 SEHNR and CDR2 FQNEAQ (reference sequence). This table comes from immunoSEQ multiplex PCR, and its TCRdb copy is limited to in-frame clones, with some not included. The sample has under 150,000 clones, around 90% seen once. Comments on this clone: Its antigen remains unknown.

Both about-4-week and about-12-week second-dose recipients were combined. This rearrangement joins TRBV7-9 to TRBJ1-2; the D gene is possibly TRBD1 (5 bases). This clonotype originated in an adult who received the AZD1222 COVID-19 vaccine. Specimen: peripheral blood, collected 28 days after the second AZD1222 dose. CDR3 sequence reads: CASSSGTDYTF. The CDR3 bases are TGTGCCAGCAGCTCGGGGACGGACTACACCTTC.